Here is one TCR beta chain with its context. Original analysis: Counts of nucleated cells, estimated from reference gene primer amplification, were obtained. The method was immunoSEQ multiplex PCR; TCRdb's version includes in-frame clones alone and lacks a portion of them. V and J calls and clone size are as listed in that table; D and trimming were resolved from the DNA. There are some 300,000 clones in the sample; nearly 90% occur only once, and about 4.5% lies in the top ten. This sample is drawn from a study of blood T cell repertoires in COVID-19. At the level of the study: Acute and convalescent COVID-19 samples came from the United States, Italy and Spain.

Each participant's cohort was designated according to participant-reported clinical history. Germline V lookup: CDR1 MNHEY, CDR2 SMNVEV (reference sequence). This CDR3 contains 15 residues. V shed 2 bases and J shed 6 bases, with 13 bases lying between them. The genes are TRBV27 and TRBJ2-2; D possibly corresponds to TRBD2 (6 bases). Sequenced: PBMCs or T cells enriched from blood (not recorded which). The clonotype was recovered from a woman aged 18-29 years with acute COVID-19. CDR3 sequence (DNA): TGTGCCAGCAGTTTAGGTGGATGGGGGGCCGGGGAGCTGTTTTTT. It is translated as CASSLGGWGAGELFF.